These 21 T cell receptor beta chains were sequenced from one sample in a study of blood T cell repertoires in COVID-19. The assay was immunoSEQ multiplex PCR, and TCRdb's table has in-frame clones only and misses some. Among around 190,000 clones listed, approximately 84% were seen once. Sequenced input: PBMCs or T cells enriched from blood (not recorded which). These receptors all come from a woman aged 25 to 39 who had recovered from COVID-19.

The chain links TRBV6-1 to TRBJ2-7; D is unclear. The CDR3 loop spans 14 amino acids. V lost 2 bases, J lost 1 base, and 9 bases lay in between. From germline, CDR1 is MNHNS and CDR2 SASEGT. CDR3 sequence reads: CASSEFGKSYEQYV. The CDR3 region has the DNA TGTGCCAGCAGTGAATTTGGCAAGTCCTACGAGCAGTACGTC.

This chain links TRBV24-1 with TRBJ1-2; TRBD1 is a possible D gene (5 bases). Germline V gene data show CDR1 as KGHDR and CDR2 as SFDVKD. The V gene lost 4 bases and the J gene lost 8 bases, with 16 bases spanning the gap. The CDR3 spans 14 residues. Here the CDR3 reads CATSDPFGARGYTF. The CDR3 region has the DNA TGTGCCACCAGTGACCCTTTTGGGGCTCGGGGCTACACCTTC.

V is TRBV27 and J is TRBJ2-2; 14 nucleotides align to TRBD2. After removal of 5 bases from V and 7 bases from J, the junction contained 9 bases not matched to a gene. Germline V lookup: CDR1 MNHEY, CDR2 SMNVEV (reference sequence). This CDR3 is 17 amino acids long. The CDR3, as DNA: TGTGCCAGCAGTCGGACTAGCGGGGGGCGGAGTGTCGGGGAGCTGTTTTTT. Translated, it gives CASSRTSGGRSVGELFF.

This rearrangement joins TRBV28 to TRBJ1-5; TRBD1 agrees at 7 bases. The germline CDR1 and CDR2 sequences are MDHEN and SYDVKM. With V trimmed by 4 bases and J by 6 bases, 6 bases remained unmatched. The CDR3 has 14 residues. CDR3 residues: CASSSTGVSQPQHF. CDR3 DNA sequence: TGTGCCAGCAGTTCCACAGGGGTAAGTCAGCCCCAGCATTTT.

CDR3 in amino acids: CSVAGFRVDTEAFF. The CDR3 DNA reads TGCAGCGTTGCGGGTTTCAGGGTGGACACTGAAGCTTTCTTT. The rearrangement links TRBV29-1 to TRBJ1-1; D is possibly TRBD1 (5 bases). CDR1 SQVTM and CDR2 ANQGSEA come from the germline V gene. Trimming removed 4 bases from V and 3 bases from J, with 15 bases in between. The CDR3 runs to 14 residues.

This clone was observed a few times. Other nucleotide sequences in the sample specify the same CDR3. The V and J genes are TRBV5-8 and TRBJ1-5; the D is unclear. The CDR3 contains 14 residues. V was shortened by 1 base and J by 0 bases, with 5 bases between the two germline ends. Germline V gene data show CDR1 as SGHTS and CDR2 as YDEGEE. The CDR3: CASSLLYSNQPQHF. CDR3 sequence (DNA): TGTGCCAGCAGCTTGCTCTATAGCAATCAGCCCCAGCATTTT.

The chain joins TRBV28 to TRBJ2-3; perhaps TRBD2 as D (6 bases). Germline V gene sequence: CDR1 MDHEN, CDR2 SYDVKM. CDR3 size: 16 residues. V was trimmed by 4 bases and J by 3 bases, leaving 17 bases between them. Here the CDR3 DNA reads TGTGCCAGCAGTTCCCTAGGACTGCGGGGAACAGATACGCAGTATTTT. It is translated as CASSSLGLRGTDTQYF.

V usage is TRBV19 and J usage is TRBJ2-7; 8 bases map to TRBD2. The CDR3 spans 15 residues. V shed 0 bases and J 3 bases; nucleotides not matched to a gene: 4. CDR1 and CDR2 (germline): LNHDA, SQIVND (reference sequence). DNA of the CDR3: TGTGCCAGTAGTATAGAAGCGGGAGTGTTCTACGAGCAGTACTTC. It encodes CASSIEAGVFYEQYF.

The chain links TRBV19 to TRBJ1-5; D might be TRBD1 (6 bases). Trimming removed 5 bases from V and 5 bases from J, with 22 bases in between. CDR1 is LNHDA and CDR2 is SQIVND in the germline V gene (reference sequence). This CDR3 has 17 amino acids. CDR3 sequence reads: CASSSGQRKLIDQPQHF. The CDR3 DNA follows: TGTGCCAGTAGTTCCGGACAGCGGAAACTTATAGATCAGCCCCAGCATTTT.

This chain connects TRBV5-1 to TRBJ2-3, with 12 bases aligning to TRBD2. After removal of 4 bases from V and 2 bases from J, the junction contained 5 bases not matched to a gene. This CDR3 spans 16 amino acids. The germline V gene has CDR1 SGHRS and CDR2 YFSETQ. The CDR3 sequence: CASSRTSGANTDTQYF. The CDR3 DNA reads TGCGCCAGCAGCCGGACTAGCGGGGCCAACACAGATACGCAGTATTTT.

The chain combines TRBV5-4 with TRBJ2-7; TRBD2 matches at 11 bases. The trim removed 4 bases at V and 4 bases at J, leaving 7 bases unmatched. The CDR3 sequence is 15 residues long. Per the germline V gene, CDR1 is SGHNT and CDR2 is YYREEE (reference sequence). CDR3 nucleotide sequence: TGTGCCAGCAGCAAACAGACTAGCGGGACTTACGAGCAGTACTTC. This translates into CASSKQTSGTYEQYF.

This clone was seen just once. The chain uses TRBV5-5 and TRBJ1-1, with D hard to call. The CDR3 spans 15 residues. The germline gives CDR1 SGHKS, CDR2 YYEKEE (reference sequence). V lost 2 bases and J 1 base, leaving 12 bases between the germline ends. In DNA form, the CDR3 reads TGTGCCAGCAGCTTATCAGGCAAAAAGAACACTGAAGCTTTCTTT. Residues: CASSLSGKKNTEAFF.

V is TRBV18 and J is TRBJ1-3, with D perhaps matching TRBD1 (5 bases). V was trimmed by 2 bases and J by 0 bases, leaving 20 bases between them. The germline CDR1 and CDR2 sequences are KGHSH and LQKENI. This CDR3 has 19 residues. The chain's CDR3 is CASSPNRAGPTGSGNTIYF. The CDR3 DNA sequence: TGTGCCAGCTCACCAAACCGAGCAGGGCCCACTGGCTCTGGAAACACCATATATTTT. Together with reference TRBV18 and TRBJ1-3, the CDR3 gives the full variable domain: NAGVMQNPRHLVRRRGQEARLRCSPMKGHSHVYWYRQLPEEGLKFMVYLQKENIIDESGMPKERFSAEFPKEGPSILRIQQVVRGDSAAYFCASSPNRAGPTGSGNTIYFGEGSWLTVV.

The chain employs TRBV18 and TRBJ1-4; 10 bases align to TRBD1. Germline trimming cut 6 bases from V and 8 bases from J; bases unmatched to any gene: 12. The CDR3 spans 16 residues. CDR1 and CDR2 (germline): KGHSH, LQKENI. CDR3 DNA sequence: TGTGCCAGCTCCCGCACCCTCGACAGGGGGCAAGAAAAACTGTTTTTT. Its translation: CASSRTLDRGQEKLFF.

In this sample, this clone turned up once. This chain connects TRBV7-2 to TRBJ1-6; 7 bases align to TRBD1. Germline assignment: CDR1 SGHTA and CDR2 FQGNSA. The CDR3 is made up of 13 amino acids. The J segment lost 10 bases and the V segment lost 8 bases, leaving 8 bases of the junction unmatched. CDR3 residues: CASGDSTQSPLHF. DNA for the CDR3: TGTGCCAGCGGGGACAGTACACAATCACCCCTCCACTTT.

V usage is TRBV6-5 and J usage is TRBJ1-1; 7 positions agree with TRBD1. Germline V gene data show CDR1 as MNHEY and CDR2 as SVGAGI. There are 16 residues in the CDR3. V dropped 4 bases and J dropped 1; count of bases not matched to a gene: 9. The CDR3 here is CASSWDRPKKNTEAFF. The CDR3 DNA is TGTGCCAGCAGTTGGGACAGACCAAAAAAGAACACTGAAGCTTTCTTT.

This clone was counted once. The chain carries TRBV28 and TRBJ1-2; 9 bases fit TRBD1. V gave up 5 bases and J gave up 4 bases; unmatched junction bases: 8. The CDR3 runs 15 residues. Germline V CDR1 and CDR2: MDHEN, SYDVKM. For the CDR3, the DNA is TGTGCCAGCAGTCCAACAGGGGGCTTTCCCTATGGCTACACCTTC. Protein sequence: CASSPTGGFPYGYTF.

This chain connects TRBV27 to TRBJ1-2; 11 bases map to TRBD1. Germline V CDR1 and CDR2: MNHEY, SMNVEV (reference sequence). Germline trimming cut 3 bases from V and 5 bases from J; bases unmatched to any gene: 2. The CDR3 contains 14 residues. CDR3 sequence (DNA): TGTGCCAGCAGTTTGGGACAGGGGGTTTATGGCTACACCTTC. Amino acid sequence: CASSLGQGVYGYTF.

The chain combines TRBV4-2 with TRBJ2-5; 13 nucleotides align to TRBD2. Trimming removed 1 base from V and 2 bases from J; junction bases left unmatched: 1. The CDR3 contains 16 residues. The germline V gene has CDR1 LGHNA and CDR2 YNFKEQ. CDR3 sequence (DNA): TGTGCCAGCAGCCAAGGGACTAGCGGGGGACAAGAGACCCAGTACTTC. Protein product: CASSQGTSGGQETQYF.

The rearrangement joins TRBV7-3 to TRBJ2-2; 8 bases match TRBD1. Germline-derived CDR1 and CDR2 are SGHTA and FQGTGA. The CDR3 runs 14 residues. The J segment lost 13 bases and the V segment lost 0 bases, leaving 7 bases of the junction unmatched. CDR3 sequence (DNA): TGTGCCAGCAGCTTAACCGTACAGGGGGAAGTGCTGTTTTTT. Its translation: CASSLTVQGEVLFF. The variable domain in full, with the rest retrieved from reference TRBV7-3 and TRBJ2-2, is GAGVSQTPSNKVTEKGKYVELRCDPISGHTALYWYRQSLGQGPEFLIYFQGTGAADDSGLPNDRFFAVRPEGSVSTLKIQRTERGDSAVYLCASSLTVQGEVLFFGEGSRLTVL.

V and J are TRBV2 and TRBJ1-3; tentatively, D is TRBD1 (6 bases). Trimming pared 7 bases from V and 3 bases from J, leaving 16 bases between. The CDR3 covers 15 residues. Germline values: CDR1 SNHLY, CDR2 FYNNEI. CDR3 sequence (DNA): TGTGCCAGCAATCCCAGGGGTCGAGATGGAAACACCATATATTTT. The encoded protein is CASNPRGRDGNTIYF.